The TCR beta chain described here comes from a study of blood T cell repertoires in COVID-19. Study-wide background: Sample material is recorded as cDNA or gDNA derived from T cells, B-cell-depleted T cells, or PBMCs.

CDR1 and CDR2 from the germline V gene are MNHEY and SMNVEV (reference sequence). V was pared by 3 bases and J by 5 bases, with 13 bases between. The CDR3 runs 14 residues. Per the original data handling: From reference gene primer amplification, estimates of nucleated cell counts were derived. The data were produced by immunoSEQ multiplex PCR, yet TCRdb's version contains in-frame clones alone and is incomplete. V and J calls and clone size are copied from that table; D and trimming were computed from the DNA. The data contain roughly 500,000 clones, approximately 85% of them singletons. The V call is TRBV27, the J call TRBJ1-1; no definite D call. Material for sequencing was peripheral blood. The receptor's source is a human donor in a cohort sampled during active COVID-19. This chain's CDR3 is CASSFEGRGTEAFF. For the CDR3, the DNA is TGTGCCAGCAGTTTTGAGGGAAGAGGGACTGAAGCTTTCTTT.